These T cell receptor beta chains were read from a single sample in a study of T cells after yellow fever vaccination. TCRdb re-analysed the 5' RACE reads in MiXCR, keeping a single row per CDR3 protein. This sample yields roughly 500,000 distinct CDR3 sequences, of which approximately 21% are seen a single time; about 13% belongs to the top ten. Here the sequenced sample was PBMCs, taken 15 days after the yellow fever booster vaccination. These receptors originate from a young man who received the YFV17D yellow fever vaccine. CDR3s include the opening cysteine and the closing phenylalanine or tryptophan.

V	J	CDR3
TRBV21-1	TRBJ1-5	CASSKGVTEDSNQPQHF
TRBV18	TRBJ2-5	CASSPSQRETQYF
TRBV6-2/TRBV6-3	TRBJ2-7	CASSMTGVFYEQYF
TRBV7-2	TRBJ2-7	CASSSLGLAGGEQYF
TRBV5-1	TRBJ2-7	CASSSQGTSYEQYF
TRBV7-2	TRBJ1-3	CASSSAAGLGNTIYF
TRBV12-3/TRBV12-4	TRBJ1-4	CASSFRGEARNEKLFF
TRBV20-1	TRBJ2-5	CSARGGSEKETQYF
TRBV7-7	TRBJ2-1	CASSLGIARARNEQFF
TRBV12-3/TRBV12-4	TRBJ2-2	CASSLDGTPTGELFF
TRBV5-1	TRBJ2-5	CASSLLSADQETQYF
TRBV12-3/TRBV12-4	TRBJ2-7	CASSLVDRGAYEQYF
TRBV5-1	TRBJ2-1	CASSWTSGRTYNEQFF
TRBV12-3/TRBV12-4	TRBJ2-7	CASSPTGYYEQYF
TRBV7-2	TRBJ2-5	CASSLSGASQETQYF
TRBV7-2	TRBJ2-5	CATTRGYQETQYF
TRBV20-1	TRBJ2-2	CSASGRITGELFF